These T cell receptor beta chains were read from a single sample in a study of blood T cell repertoires in COVID-19. Assay: immunoSEQ multiplex PCR; the TCRdb copy retains only in-frame clones and omits some. The data hold 100,000 to 150,000 clones, with less than 90% observed a single time. Sequences were obtained from peripheral blood. The origin of the receptors is an older man with active or convalescent COVID-19. The CDR3 runs from the conserved cysteine through the conserved F or W. The order of the fields is D gene, CDR3 length, V gene, J gene, clone size, CDR3 DNA, CDR3 protein. D genes are given only for firm matches. Some rows have no size entry. The others give once, few or many, or a class for an expanded clone.

>TRBD1|16|TRBV3-1/TRBV3-2|TRBJ1-3|.
TGTGCCAGCTCACGAAGGGGACAGGAGGTCGGAAACACCATATATTTT
CASSRRGQEVGNTIYF
>.|20|TRBV21-1|TRBJ2-5|few
TGTGCCAGCAGCAAAAAAACCCAAAAAATGGCAGGGCTTGCCGAAGAGACCCAGTACTTC
CASSKKTQKMAGLAEETQYF
>.|14|TRBV19|TRBJ1-2|.
TGTGCCAGTAGTATTGCGGGGAACGAGAATGGCTACACCTTC
CASSIAGNENGYTF
>.|13|TRBV29-1|TRBJ2-1|once
TGCAGCGTTGACGCAACAGGCTACAATGAGCAGTTCTTC
CSVDATGYNEQFF
>.|13|TRBV19|TRBJ1-1|few
TGTGCCAGTAGTAACAGGCAGAACACTGAAGCTTTCTTT
CASSNRQNTEAFF
>TRBD1|13|TRBV7-9|TRBJ2-2|.
TGTGCCAGCGGACAGGGTAATACCGGGGAGCTGTTTTTT
CASGQGNTGELFF
>.|14|TRBV2|TRBJ1-2|.
TGTGCCAGCAGCATCCTGACAGTCTCCTATGGCTACACCTTC
CASSILTVSYGYTF
>TRBD2|14|TRBV28|TRBJ2-7|.
TGTGCCAGCAGGACGCGGGGGGATACGTACGAGCAGTACTTC
CASRTRGDTYEQYF
>TRBD1|15|TRBV7-3|TRBJ1-6|.
TGTGCCAGCAGCCCGACAGGGGGAGGCAATTCACCCCTCCACTTT
CASSPTGGGNSPLHF
>.|13|TRBV12-3/TRBV12-4|TRBJ2-4|.
TGTGCCAGCAGTTTTGAGGGATTAAACATTCAGTACTTC
CASSFEGLNIQYF
>TRBD2|17|TRBV7-9|TRBJ2-1|.
TGTGCCAGCAGCCCCCCCCTCTCTAGCGGGATATACAATGAGCAGTTCTTC
CASSPPLSSGIYNEQFF
>TRBD2|16|TRBV11-3|TRBJ2-3|.
TGTGCCAGCAGCTTAAGAACGGGGGGGAACACAGATACGCAGTATTTT
CASSLRTGGNTDTQYF
>.|16|TRBV6-2/TRBV6-3|TRBJ2-7|.
TGTGCCAGCAGTCCCCCCCCAGGGTATATCTCCTACGAGCAGTACTTC
CASSPPPGYISYEQYF
>.|16|TRBV4-1|TRBJ1-5|.
TGCGCCAGCAGCCAAGAAGTTTCGGGGGGCCCTCAGCCCCAGCATTTT
CASSQEVSGGPQPQHF
>.|16|TRBV30|TRBJ1-1|.
TGTGCCTGGAGTGTAACAGGTAGGAGATCTAACACTGAAGCTTTCTTT
CAWSVTGRRSNTEAFF
>TRBD2|14|TRBV28|TRBJ2-7|.
TGTGCCAGCTATACGGGGGGGCCGTTTGGCGAGCAGTACTTC
CASYTGGPFGEQYF
>TRBD2|14|TRBV7-3|TRBJ2-7|.
TGTGCCAGCAGCTCGACTAGCGGCCCGTACGAGCAGTACTTC
CASSSTSGPYEQYF
>.|15|TRBV7-2|TRBJ2-7|.
TGTGCCAGCAGCCTCCAGGACAGCGCCTCCTACGAGCAGTACTTC
CASSLQDSASYEQYF
>TRBD1|15|TRBV9|TRBJ1-2|.
TGTGCCAGCAGCGCAGGACAGGGGGCGGTCAATGGCTACACCTTC
CASSAGQGAVNGYTF
>.|15|TRBV27|TRBJ1-2|.
TGTGCCAGCAGTTTCTGGGCCGAATTAAACTATGGCTACACCTTC
CASSFWAELNYGYTF
>.|17|TRBV15|TRBJ2-7|.
TGTGCCACCAGCAGAGATACGGGACAGTCGGGGGCTTACGAGCAGTACTTC
CATSRDTGQSGAYEQYF
>TRBD1|15|TRBV24-1|TRBJ2-5|.
TGTGCCACCAGTGAATCCGGACAGGCCTCGGAGACCCAGTACTTC
CATSESGQASETQYF
>.|17|TRBV12-2|TRBJ1-5|.
TGTGCAAGTCTCAAAAACCAGGCTTCTCCGTCCAATCAGCCCCAGCATTTT
CASLKNQASPSNQPQHF
>TRBD1|15|TRBV5-1|TRBJ1-2|.
TGCGCCAGCAGCTTGGCACCGGGACAGGGACGTGGCTACACCTTC
CASSLAPGQGRGYTF
>TRBD2|15|TRBV30|TRBJ2-1|.
TGTGCCTGGGGTCGGACTAGCGGAGTTAACAATGAGCAGTTCTTC
CAWGRTSGVNNEQFF
>.|14|TRBV18|TRBJ1-1|.
TGTGCCAGCTCACTTACGGGTTTGAACACTGAAGCTTTCTTT
CASSLTGLNTEAFF
>.|19|TRBV11-2|TRBJ2-3|.
TGTGCCAGCAGCCCATCGGCGGGTGGAGTCAAAATGGGCACAGATACGCAGTATTTT
CASSPSAGGVKMGTDTQYF
>.|14|TRBV29-1|TRBJ1-3|.
TGCAGCGTTGAGGGCGAGAGCTCTGGAAACACCATATATTTT
CSVEGESSGNTIYF
>.|13|TRBV28|TRBJ1-1|few
TGTGCCAGCAGTTCCTATATGAACACTGAAGCTTTCTTT
CASSSYMNTEAFF
>.|14|TRBV7-2|TRBJ2-3|.
TGTGCCAGCAGCTTAACAGGGTGGGCAGATACGCAGTATTTT
CASSLTGWADTQYF
>.|15|TRBV7-8|TRBJ1-1|.
TGTGCCAGCAGCTTAATTGGGGGGACGAACACTGAAGCTTTCTTT
CASSLIGGTNTEAFF
>TRBD1|14|TRBV6-2/TRBV6-3|TRBJ1-2|.
TGTGCCAGCAGTTACTCGGGGACAGGAAACGGCTACACCTTC
CASSYSGTGNGYTF
>.|13|TRBV25-1|TRBJ2-1|.
TGTGCCAGCAGTGACAGGGGCAGGGATGAGCAGTTCTTC
CASSDRGRDEQFF
>.|13|TRBV27|TRBJ2-5|once
TGTGCCAGCAGCCCTGGGGGGGGGCGGACCCAGTACTTC
CASSPGGGRTQYF
>TRBD2|16|TRBV3-1/TRBV3-2|TRBJ2-2|.
TGTGCCAGCAGCCAAGAGGGCGGGAGATTAACCGGGGAGCTGTTTTTT
CASSQEGGRLTGELFF
>TRBD1|14|TRBV7-9|TRBJ2-5|.
TGTGCCAGCAGCAGTACAGGGGGCGCGGAGACCCAGTACTTC
CASSSTGGAETQYF
>TRBD1|16|TRBV6-5|TRBJ1-2|.
TGTGCCAGCAGTTCGCAACAGGGGTGGGCCAACTATGGCTACACCTTC
CASSSQQGWANYGYTF
>TRBD2|16|TRBV2|TRBJ2-3|.
TGTGCCAGTAAAGGGACTAGCGGGAACCCCACAGATACGCAGTATTTT
CASKGTSGNPTDTQYF
>.|13|TRBV19|TRBJ2-2|.
TGTGCCAGTACACAGAAGAACACCGGGGAGCTGTTTTTT
CASTQKNTGELFF
>.|14|TRBV2|TRBJ2-3|.
TGTGCCAGCAGGGGGGGACGGATCACAGATACGCAGTATTTT
CASRGGRITDTQYF
>TRBD2|17|TRBV18|TRBJ2-2|.
TGTGCCAGCTCACCACCGACTAGCGGGATGAACACCGGGGAGCTGTTTTTT
CASSPPTSGMNTGELFF
>.|14|TRBV6-5|TRBJ1-4|.
TGTGCCAGCAGTAACGGGAGAGCTAATGAAAAACTGTTTTTT
CASSNGRANEKLFF
>.|15|TRBV18|TRBJ2-7|once
TGTGCCAGCTCACCGACCAGGGACTCATCCTACGAGCAGTACTTC
CASSPTRDSSYEQYF
>.|13|TRBV11-2|TRBJ2-7|.
TGTGCCAGCAGCAATCAGGTTTCCTACGAGCAGTACTTC
CASSNQVSYEQYF
>TRBD2|15|TRBV6-5|TRBJ2-1|.
TGTGCCAGCAGTTCGACTAGCGGGGTCCACAATGAGCAGTTCTTC
CASSSTSGVHNEQFF